Described below is a single T cell receptor (beta chain) sequence and its context. This receptor's antigen is unknown. The record has no base qualities; no much larger clone is one base away. V lost 3 bases and J lost 1 base; the stretch between them is 10 bases long. Taken from cysteine to phenylalanine, the CDR3 has 15 residues. Only CDR3 DNA remains: 45 bases, in frame from the first base. Via the germline V gene, CDR1 is SGHRS and CDR2 YFSETQ. This record belongs to a study of cytomegalovirus exposure and HLA in healthy donors (dated by TCRdb to about 2017). Some background on the complete study: In an earlier analysis of 587 of the donors, around 290 Gb of sequence data and 90 million to 120 million unique TCR beta sequences from about 190 million T cells were reported. An early release that covered about 600 HLA-typed donors contained 250 to 350 gigabases of sequencing data and tens of millions of unique TCR sequences. The genetic ancestry cluster associated with self-reported Caucasian donors included about 84% of the roughly 400 genotyped donors. The study aimed to test whether signatures of past pathogen exposure could be identified by cataloging public T cell receptors. The T cell repertoires of some 670 subjects were profiled by immunosequencing and related to cytomegalovirus serostatus. Along with the approximately 700-subject first cohort, a separate validation cohort of roughly 110 different subjects was used. High-throughput TCR immunosequencing, statistical association of individual TCRs with disease status, and machine learning were combined to predict cytomegalovirus infection status. To study patterns of TCR occurrence, a later analysis re-analyzed previously published TCR beta repertoires from more than 550 donors and added high-resolution HLA genotyping. Rather than using new phenotypic data, the later analysis identified candidate immune exposures from TCR beta sequences and from how often those sequences occurred across donors. To decide whether each TCR beta V gene segment behaved as functional or pseudogenic, an earlier analysis of some 540 of the donors relied on high-throughput TCR beta sequencing. Donor age, sex, ethnicity and CMV serostatus were collected together with the repertoire data. A later genetic analysis took genome-wide SNP genotypes for about 55% of the 666 donors and used that subset as a discovery cohort. Every repertoire in the discovery cohort had been generated on one and the same sequencing platform. HLA typing included class I and class II loci at four-digit resolution. The number of typed donors differed by locus: about 620-640 for A, B, C, DRB1 and DQB1; about 520 for DQA1; 600 to 610 for DPA1; and some 470 for DPB1. Several DR-DQ haplotypes were handled as single units for association and clustering because linkage in the cohort was strong. Across about 380 genotyped donors of the cohort, an average of approximately 240,000 unique TCR beta nucleotide sequences per donor were sequenced, and 15% to 20% of those sequences were non-productive.

Results the study describes overall, beyond this receptor: At a false discovery rate of 0.05, a later analysis linked around 17,000 TCR beta sequences to specific HLA alleles. The authors suggested that the approach could potentially be extended to other disease states and immunological phenotypes. The sequencing pipeline was judged likely to have produced a cluster of highly shared sequence variants as a technical artifact. Compared with equally common non-associated chains, HLA-associated TCR beta chains in a later analysis were more clonally expanded and had lower generation probabilities. In a later genetic analysis, fewer N-insertions in productive TCRs were reported among donors in an Asian-associated ancestry cluster than the roughly 700-donor mean. An earlier analysis of 450 to 750 of the donors showed that most TCR beta V segments appeared in productive rearrangements either about 90% or about 30% of the time, which broadly matched IMGT annotations. The only immune exposure information available for the cohort was CMV serostatus. A later analysis found that most CMV-associated TCR beta chains appeared HLA-restricted, with HLA associations seemingly driven largely by CMV exposure. While some public TCRs were present in many individuals, most TCR sequences turned up only very rarely across donors. In a later analysis, TCR association rates were found to vary across HLA loci, with the most associated TCRs seen for DRB1 alleles and the fewest for HLA-C alleles. The study gave a list of around 170 TCR beta chains associated with cytomegalovirus. Correlated functional status among segregating V segments might be attributable to linkage disequilibrium, but an unknown experimental factor could not be ruled out. The presence/absence analyses assumed that sequencing depth was roughly uniform across donors, and that assumption may not be true. Because HLA typing was unavailable for some donors at each locus, only the typed subset was used in association tests. V-gene and J-gene trimming of TCR beta chains was associated with a missense DCLRE1C variant in a later genetic analysis, and the association was replicated in an independent cohort. In both the original and validation cohorts, the classifier was reported to diagnose cytomegalovirus status with high specificity and sensitivity. According to a later analysis, parvovirus B19, influenza, CMV and Epstein-Barr virus appeared linked to several top co-occurrence clusters. A further reported finding was that TCR beta sequences accurately predicted the HLA-A and HLA-B alleles for most subjects in the first cohort. In vitro tests confirmed that a few of the cytomegalovirus-associated TCR beta chains recognize cytomegalovirus antigens. Fewer than 20 rarely observed V segments, including chromosome 9 orphons, were excluded from the earlier analysis of several hundred of the donors because counts were too low. Because the 87-base-pair reads could not distinguish some IMGT-functional V segments, including TRBV6-2 and TRBV6-3, those segments were excluded. Only TCR beta chains were sequenced in this cohort, and the absence of alpha or paired-chain data limited detectable features. Strong co-occurrence of HLA alleles, especially DR and DQ, made assigning TCR associations to individual alleles difficult.

Library creation used the immunoSEQ multiplex PCR assay. The multiplex PCR relied on a mix of 60 forward primers for TCR Vbeta segments and 13 reverse primers for TCR Jbeta segments. The CDR3 region of rearranged TCR beta genes was amplified from genomic DNA by a multiplex PCR assay. The Illumina HiSeq System was used to sequence the amplified TCR beta libraries as 87-base-pair reads. For the original study's pipeline: A later analysis counted about 76 million unique TCR beta chains across the 690 or so repertoires, and some 11 million of these chains were shared by at least two donors. Raw reads were error-corrected and collapsed into unique sequences with a nearest-neighbor algorithm that merged closely related sequences to remove PCR and sequencing errors. CDR3 sequences were aligned to IMGT reference sequences to assign V, D and J gene segments. For a sequence to be retained, a match of at least six nucleotides was required to both a V gene segment and a J gene segment. A rearrangement was called productive if the CDR3 had no stop codons and remained in frame with V and J, and every other rearrangement was called non-productive. Following IMGT convention, CDR3 was defined as the stretch from the second conserved V-encoded cysteine to the conserved J-encoded phenylalanine. The earlier analysis of some 580 of the donors excluded any sequence lacking an unambiguous match to a single V gene segment. In an earlier analysis of 587 of the donors, a V segment was called functional when productive rearrangements were above 56.7%, and segregating when the standard deviation between donors exceeded 5%. A statistical classification framework was built to diagnose cytomegalovirus status from the catalog of TCR beta chain sequences. In a later analysis, TCR nucleotide sequences were compared against IMGT/GENE-DB human TR gene sequences so that V and J genes could be assigned. In a later analysis, CDR3 sequences and most-parsimonious VDJ recombination scenarios were assigned using the TCRdist pipeline. In a later analysis, each TCR beta chain was defined by its CDR3 amino acid sequence together with its V-gene family, and reads lacking a unique V-gene family were excluded. In a later analysis, 450 to 600 highly shared, low-generation-probability nucleotide sequences were removed to address suspected cross-contamination and a sequencing artifact. In a later analysis, a clonal expansion index was calculated for each public chain from normalized within-repertoire ranks of inferred template counts. Generation probabilities in a later analysis came from a VDJ recombination model fitted to out-of-frame rearrangements, and those results were checked against IGoR. A later analysis scored TCR-TCR, TCR-HLA and TCR-CMV co-occurrence with hypergeometric tests, applying a repertoire-size bias correction to TCR pairs. In a later analysis, false discovery rates were estimated by permuting HLA or CMV assignments 20 times. In a later analysis, co-occurring TCRs were grouped with DBSCAN, and TCRdist sequence similarity was added when clustering was performed within HLA-allele-positive subsets. Repertoires with fewer than 30,000 or more than 120,000 public chains, plus five repertoires with anomalous nucleotide sharing, were excluded from co-occurrence clustering. In TCRdb, the immuneACCESS table is reduced to in-frame sequences with V and J assigned. These tables do not hold every clone; where another copy was compared, an unresolved V gene accounts for under half, and the others remain unexplained. Clone size and V and J calls were adopted from that table, with D and trimming inferred from the DNA. This sample holds approximately 110,000 clones; around 61% were observed only once. About 2.2% of the sample lies in the top ten.

The cohort was made up of around 720 healthy bone marrow donors. At the time of sampling, every cohort member was nominally healthy, though immune exposures that went unrecorded were likely present. The donor was CMV seronegative and was included in the group of approximately 350 seronegative cohort members. A peripheral blood sample was collected from each donor, and TCR beta sequencing was performed on peripheral blood mononuclear cells. The Qiagen DNeasy Blood Extraction Kit was used to extract genomic DNA from the blood cell samples. Source material: PBMCs. Recombination joined TRBV5-1 with TRBJ2-2, with no reliable assignment of the D segment. The sequence was collected from a woman aged 25 to 45 in good health and CMV-seronegative. CDR3 sequence: CASSYIEVNTGELFF. The nucleotide sequence reads as follows: TGCGCCAGCAGCTATATCGAGGTGAACACCGGGGAGCTGTTTTTT.